This T cell receptor (beta chain) was retrieved from a study of blood T cell repertoires in COVID-19. Across the whole study: Some COVID-19 samples were acute and others convalescent; all came from the United States, Italy and Spain. PBMCs, B-cell-depleted T cells, or T cells provided the cDNA or gDNA that made up the material.

In the source study's methods: Amplified reference gene primers provided the basis for estimating nucleated cell counts. Sequencing used immunoSEQ multiplex PCR; TCRdb keeps in-frame clones, though not all of them. The DNA gave D and trimming, while V, J and clone size come from that table. The repertoire includes over 150,000 clones, 75% to 85% of them detected once, and about 12% sits in the top ten. This CDR3 has 14 residues. The V gene lost 4 bases and the J gene lost 6 bases, with 14 bases spanning the gap. Germline V lookup: CDR1 SGHRS, CDR2 YFSETQ. This chain uses TRBV5-1 with TRBJ2-1, with unresolved D. This clonotype was sampled from a human donor in a cohort sampled during active COVID-19. The sequenced sample consisted of peripheral blood. As DNA, the CDR3 is TGCGCCAGCAGCGGTGCCCCGGTGTCCAATGAGCAGTTCTTC. It is translated as CASSGAPVSNEQFF.